This T cell receptor (beta chain) came from a study of shared clonotypes between healthy human individuals. Assay: immunoSEQ multiplex PCR; the TCRdb copy retains only in-frame clones and omits some. The sample has some 2 million clones, over 85% seen once; the top ten hold roughly 1.2%. As defined, naive CD8 cells were CD45RO-negative and positively selected for CCR7, with terminally differentiated effector memory CD45RA+ cells excluded. Note on this clone: Different DNA sequences within this sample yield the same CDR3.

The TCR comes from a man aged 18 to 35 in good health. Sequencing used naive CD8+ T cells sorted from blood.

The chain's CDR3 is CASSLGTDEQFF. The CDR3 coding sequence is TGTGCCAGCAGCTTAGGTACCGATGAGCAGTTCTTC. V and J are TRBV11-2 and TRBJ2-1, with D hard to call. V dropped 1 base and J dropped 8 bases, with 6 bases sitting between them. The V gene's germline CDR1 is SGHAT and CDR2 FQNNGV. CDR3 length equals 12 residues.